These 6 T cell receptor beta chains were sequenced from one sample in a study of CD8+ T cells in alopecia areata. Treatment here: oral pan-JAK inhibitor, 5-10 mg twice daily. Once RNA had been extracted, it was reverse transcribed into cDNA to act as the sequencing template. Sequencing was performed with immunoSEQ multiplex PCR; in TCRdb, only in-frame clones are kept and a portion is missing. Seen here are 95,000 to 150,000 clones, 50% to 55% observed once, and the top ten hold approximately 0.5%. Source: CD4+ T cells sorted from blood, taken at week 4, from a patient treated with tofacitinib. The receptors shown here come from a human donor with alopecia areata.

The chain combines TRBV30 with TRBJ2-3; a possible D gene is TRBD2 (6 bases). Trimming shortened V by 0 bases and J by 1 base, and 14 bases separated the two germline ends. The CDR3 totals 16 residues. Germline CDR1 GTSNPN, CDR2 SVGIG (reference sequence). The CDR3: CAWSVPRGGGTDTQYF. DNA of the CDR3: TGTGCCTGGAGTGTACCCCGGGGCGGGGGCACAGATACGCAGTATTTT.

The chain recombines TRBV4-1 with TRBJ1-1, with 12 bases identical to TRBD1. Unmatched junction bases numbered 6, after V lost 2 bases and J lost 5 bases. Germline CDR1 MGHRA, CDR2 YSYEKL. The CDR3 consists of 16 residues. CDR3 in amino acids: CASSQRDRGRGTEAFF. Written as DNA, the CDR3 is TGCGCCAGCAGCCAACGGGACAGGGGGCGCGGGACTGAAGCTTTCTTT.

The chain links TRBV7-2 to TRBJ2-5; TRBD2 agrees at 8 bases. From germline, CDR1 is SGHTA and CDR2 FQGNSA. CDR3 length equals 19 residues. V lost 4 bases, J lost 1 base, and 17 bases stayed unmatched. The CDR3 spells CASSSSVFIVAGLQETQYF. The CDR3 nucleotides are TGTGCCAGCAGCTCCTCCGTTTTTATCGTAGCGGGGCTCCAAGAGACCCAGTACTTC. Filled out from reference TRBV7-2 and TRBJ2-5, the complete variable domain reads GAGVSQSPSNKVTEKGKDVELRCDPISGHTALYWYRQSLGQGLEFLIYFQGNSAPDKSGLPSDRFSAERTGGSVSTLTIQRTQQEDSAVYLCASSSSVFIVAGLQETQYFGPGTRLLVL.

This chain links TRBV27 with TRBJ2-3; D is ambiguous. Germline assignment: CDR1 MNHEY and CDR2 SMNVEV (reference sequence). The V end lost 0 bases, the J end lost 1 base, and 8 bases lay between the germline ends. The CDR3 covers 15 residues. This CDR3 is CASSLSLEGTDTQYF. DNA for the CDR3: TGTGCCAGCAGTTTATCGCTAGAGGGCACAGATACGCAGTATTTT.

The chain combines TRBV5-1 with TRBJ2-5; no firm D call. The germline V gene encodes CDR1 SGHRS and CDR2 YFSETQ. V lost 2 bases, J lost 5 bases, and 10 bases lay in between. There are 13 residues in the CDR3. This CDR3 is CASSFGPGETQYF. Here the CDR3 DNA reads TGCGCCAGCAGCTTCGGGCCTGGGGAGACCCAGTACTTC.

V gene TRBV2 combines with J gene TRBJ2-1, with D possibly TRBD2 on 5 matching bases. CDR1 is SNHLY, CDR2 FYNNEI, per germline. The V and J ends lost 3 bases and 11 bases respectively, with 8 bases between them. CDR3 length equals 11 residues. The CDR3 is CASSDRGQQFF. CDR3 nucleotide sequence: TGTGCCAGCAGTGACCGGGGTCAGCAGTTCTTC.